These T cell receptor beta chains were read from a single sample in a study of blood T cell repertoires in COVID-19. Here immunoSEQ multiplex PCR was the method, and the copy in TCRdb shows in-frame clones only, minus some. The sample includes roughly 190,000 clones, about four fifths of them seen just once. Sequenced sample: peripheral blood. The receptors stem from a woman aged 40-49 years with COVID-19, enrolled during active disease. CDR3s include the opening cysteine and the closing phenylalanine or tryptophan. Each record gives: V gene, J gene, D gene, clone size, CDR3 protein, CDR3 DNA. A D gene is named only where the DNA matches it firmly. Clone size is stated in some rows and not others, as once, few, many or a class when expanded.

>TRBV7-3|TRBJ2-1|TRBD1|.
CASSLNPGQPYNEQFF
TGTGCCAGCAGCTTAAATCCGGGACAGCCCTACAATGAGCAGTTCTTC
>TRBV27|TRBJ1-1|TRBD1|.
CASSHRTGLITEAFF
TGTGCCAGCAGTCACCGGACAGGGTTAATCACTGAAGCTTTCTTT
>TRBV5-5|TRBJ1-2|.|.
CASSLAWPNGYTF
TGTGCCAGCAGCTTGGCTTGGCCAAACGGCTACACCTTC
>TRBV7-2|TRBJ1-4|TRBD1|.
CASSPGQKPGHEKLFF
TGTGCCAGCAGCCCGGGACAGAAACCCGGGCATGAAAAACTGTTTTTT
>TRBV5-1|TRBJ1-4|.|.
CASSLMVGNEKLFF
TGCGCCAGCAGCTTGATGGTCGGGAATGAAAAACTGTTTTTT
>TRBV6-5|TRBJ2-2|.|.
CASSSYSGWSGELFF
TGTGCCAGCAGTTCCTATTCAGGGTGGTCCGGGGAGCTGTTTTTT
>TRBV19|TRBJ1-1|.|.
CASRRSTDYTEAFF
TGTGCCAGTAGAAGATCGACAGATTACACTGAAGCTTTCTTT
>TRBV7-3|TRBJ2-5|TRBD2|.
CASGRAGSETQYF
TGTGCCAGCGGAAGAGCGGGGTCAGAGACCCAGTACTTC
>TRBV28|TRBJ2-1|TRBD2|once
CASSLLLAGGRLEQFF
TGTGCCAGCAGTTTATTACTAGCGGGAGGGCGGCTTGAGCAGTTCTTC
>TRBV7-9|TRBJ1-1|TRBD1|.
CASSVGDRGSEAFF
TGTGCCAGCAGCGTAGGCGACAGGGGCTCTGAAGCTTTCTTT
>TRBV19|TRBJ1-5|TRBD1|.
CASSTQGAPQPQHF
TGTGCCAGTAGTACGCAGGGGGCCCCTCAGCCCCAGCATTTT
>TRBV4-1|TRBJ2-5|.|.
CASSTRTERGETQYF
TGCGCCAGCAGCACTAGGACAGAAAGGGGAGAGACCCAGTACTTC
>TRBV7-6|TRBJ2-1|TRBD2|.
CASSSDAGVGNEQFF
TGTGCCAGCAGCTCGGATGCGGGGGTGGGAAATGAGCAGTTCTTC
>TRBV9|TRBJ2-1|.|.
CASSVDPTGGDYNEQFF
TGTGCCAGCAGCGTGGACCCCACAGGCGGGGATTACAATGAGCAGTTCTTC
>TRBV30|TRBJ1-1|.|.
CAWSQTAGLRAFF
TGTGCCTGGAGTCAGACGGCGGGGCTTAGAGCTTTCTTT
>TRBV10-3|TRBJ1-1|TRBD1|.
CAIKGTGEYSEAFF
TGTGCCATAAAGGGGACAGGAGAATATTCTGAAGCTTTCTTT
>TRBV30|TRBJ1-5|.|few
CAWSVRGGGQPQHF
TGTGCCTGGAGTGTACGGGGGGGCGGTCAGCCCCAGCATTTT
>TRBV5-4|TRBJ2-5|TRBD2|.
CASSSRTSGIGETQYF
TGTGCCAGCAGCTCCCGGACTAGCGGGATAGGAGAGACCCAGTACTTC
>TRBV9|TRBJ2-2|TRBD2|many
CASSGGTSGSAPGELFF
TGTGCCAGCAGCGGAGGGACTAGCGGTTCCGCCCCCGGGGAGCTGTTTTTT
>TRBV28|TRBJ2-7|TRBD2|many
CASSSSGGGSYEQYF
TGTGCCAGCAGTTCTAGCGGGGGCGGGTCCTACGAGCAGTACTTC
>TRBV18|TRBJ1-4|.|few
CASSLDSLSGEKLFF
TGTGCCAGCTCCCTCGACTCCTTAAGCGGTGAAAAACTGTTTTTT
>TRBV25-1|TRBJ2-4|TRBD2|.
CASRSTSGSRIQYF
TGTGCCAGCAGATCGACTAGCGGGAGTCGTATTCAGTACTTC
>TRBV28|TRBJ2-1|TRBD1|.
CASSFRGRYNEQFF
TGTGCCAGCAGTTTCAGGGGGAGATACAATGAGCAGTTCTTC
>TRBV15|TRBJ1-3|TRBD1|.
CATSRERGPGNTIYF
TGTGCCACCAGCAGAGAAAGGGGGCCGGGAAACACCATATATTTT
>TRBV19|TRBJ2-1|TRBD2|.
CASSIDAGTSAINEQFF
TGTGCCAGTAGTATAGACGCCGGGACTAGTGCCATCAATGAGCAGTTCTTC
>TRBV13|TRBJ2-5|TRBD1|.
CASSTRTGPGETQYF
TGTGCCAGCAGCACGAGGACAGGGCCCGGGGAGACCCAGTACTTC
>TRBV5-4|TRBJ2-5|TRBD2|.
CASSLAGLAEETQYF
TGTGCCAGCAGCTTGGCCGGACTAGCCGAAGAGACCCAGTACTTC
>TRBV9|TRBJ2-1|.|.
CASSENQGFSYNEQFF
TGTGCCAGCAGCGAGAACCAGGGGTTTTCCTACAATGAGCAGTTCTTC